A selection of T cell receptor beta chains follows, all from one sample in a study of response to subunit inactivated influenza vaccine. TCRdb fed the RT-PCR reads into MiXCR, producing one record per CDR3 protein. The repertoire holds about half a million distinct CDR3 sequences, with around 8% as singletons. The sequenced sample was PBMCs from blood, obtained 23 to 25 months after vaccination. These receptors were taken from a man aged 50 to 69 who received an inactivated influenza vaccine. CDR3s include the opening cysteine and the closing phenylalanine or tryptophan. D genes are given only for firm matches. Clone sizes are given selectively: once, few, many, or a class where the clone is expanded.

d_gene,v_gene,len,j_gene,abundance,CDR3nt,CDR3aa
NA,TRBV3-1,13,TRBJ1-6,many,TGTGCCAGCAGCATCCGGCAGGGGTCACCCCTCCACTTT,CASSIRQGSPLHF
NA,TRBV9,15,TRBJ1-2,many,TGTGCCAGCAGCCCAAGACTTGAACCCTACTATGGCTACACCTTC,CASSPRLEPYYGYTF
TRBD2,TRBV7-2,17,TRBJ2-1,NA,TGTGCCAGCAGCCCAATGTTGTTCGCGGGGGGCCGGAATGAGCAGTTCTTC,CASSPMLFAGGRNEQFF
NA,TRBV6-1,15,TRBJ2-7,NA,TGTGCCAGCAGGCGCGCCGCGGGACAGAGATACGAGCAGTACTTC,CASRRAAGQRYEQYF
NA,TRBV7-9,15,TRBJ1-1,few,TGTGCCAGCAGCTCAATGGGCCCGAGGGACACTGAAGCTTTCTTT,CASSSMGPRDTEAFF
TRBD2,TRBV4-3,15,TRBJ2-5,NA,TGCGCCAGCAGCCAAGGCGGGGGGACCGGTGATACCCAGTACTTC,CASSQGGGTGDTQYF
TRBD2,TRBV7-8,15,TRBJ2-2,many,TGTGCCAGCAGCTTGCGACTAGCCGACACCGGGGAGCTGTTTTTT,CASSLRLADTGELFF
NA,TRBV5-6,15,TRBJ2-1,many,TGTGCCAGCAGCTTGGTTCCGGGGGACTACAATGAGCAGTTCTTC,CASSLVPGDYNEQFF
TRBD2,TRBV4-3,18,TRBJ2-1,NA,TGCGCCAGCAGCCAAGAAATACTAGCGGGAGGGCTTGTAGATGAGCAGTTCTTC,CASSQEILAGGLVDEQFF
NA,TRBV6-5,16,TRBJ2-7,NA,TGTGCCAGCAGTTACTCCGGAAGCGGTACCACCTACGAGCAGTACTTC,CASSYSGSGTTYEQYF
NA,TRBV11-1,18,TRBJ1-1,NA,TGTGCCAGCAGCTTAATAGTAGTCTGGGGTAAGGGGAAAACTGAAGCTTTCTTT,CASSLIVVWGKGKTEAFF
NA,TRBV9,15,TRBJ1-2,NA,TGTGCCAGCAGCCAAACGGGGCAGCCTAACTATGGCTACACCTTC,CASSQTGQPNYGYTF
NA,TRBV12-3/TRBV12-4,13,TRBJ2-1,many,NA,CASSSSGINEQFF
NA,TRBV18,14,TRBJ2-1,NA,TGTGCCAGCTCACCCCAGGGAATCAACAATGAGCAGTTCTTC,CASSPQGINNEQFF
NA,TRBV11-1,18,TRBJ1-1,NA,TGTGCCAGCAGCACGACCCGCGGTGTAGGGGGTGTGAGGACTGAAGCTTTCTTT,CASSTTRGVGGVRTEAFF
TRBD1,TRBV30,13,TRBJ1-1,few,TGTGCCTGGAGTGAGGACAGGGGAAATACGGCTTTCTTT,CAWSEDRGNTAFF
NA,TRBV20-1,12,TRBJ2-7,many,TGCAGTGCTAGTGACGGCGTGTACGAGCAGTACTTC,CSASDGVYEQYF
NA,TRBV5-6,15,TRBJ2-2,NA,TGTGCCAGCAGCTTGGGGACCAAGAACACCGGGGAGCTGTTTTTT,CASSLGTKNTGELFF
TRBD1,TRBV12-3/TRBV12-4,14,TRBJ1-4,many,TGTGCCAGCAGCCCGACAGGGGGGCTTGAAAAACTGTTTTTT,CASSPTGGLEKLFF
NA,TRBV15,14,TRBJ2-1,NA,TGTGCCACCAGCAGAGATTCGAAGGTCGATGAGCAGTTCTTC,CATSRDSKVDEQFF
TRBD2,TRBV11-3,16,TRBJ2-1,many,TGTGCCAGCAGCTCCCCATCTAGCGGGAGAGGCAATGAGCAGTTCTTC,CASSSPSSGRGNEQFF
NA,TRBV6-1,14,TRBJ1-6,many,TGTGCCAGCAGTACCATGGGGAGTAATTCACCCCTCCACTTT,CASSTMGSNSPLHF
NA,TRBV18,14,TRBJ2-7,NA,TGTGCCAGCTCACCGGGTCCAGGCTCCTACGAGCAGTACTTC,CASSPGPGSYEQYF
NA,TRBV3-1,11,TRBJ2-1,NA,TGTGCCAGCAGCCAATCCGGGACCCGGTTCTTC,CASSQSGTRFF
NA,TRBV5-8,16,TRBJ2-1,few,TGTGCCAGCAGCTTGGCTGACCCCCTACCGGCGGATGAGCAGTTCTTC,CASSLADPLPADEQFF
NA,TRBV7-8,13,TRBJ2-3,NA,TGTGCCAGCAGCACGGCCCCAAGAGATACGCAGTATTTT,CASSTAPRDTQYF
NA,TRBV15,14,TRBJ1-5,many,TGTGCCACCAGCACGGAACTGTCCAATCAGCCCCAGCATTTT,CATSTELSNQPQHF
TRBD2,TRBV29-1,14,TRBJ2-3,NA,TGCAGCGAGCGACTAGCGGGCCGTACAGATACGCAGTATTTT,CSERLAGRTDTQYF
NA,TRBV20-1,13,TRBJ1-6,many,TGCAGTGCTAGCGAGGACGTAGGTTCACCCCTCCACTTT,CSASEDVGSPLHF
TRBD1,TRBV5-1,15,TRBJ1-1,few,TGCGCCAGCAGCCCACGGACAGGGATAATCCCTGAAGCTTTCTTT,CASSPRTGIIPEAFF
TRBD2,TRBV9,15,TRBJ2-3,NA,TGTGCCAGCAGCTCTCGACTAGCCCCCACAGATACGCAGTATTTT,CASSSRLAPTDTQYF
TRBD2,TRBV9,16,TRBJ2-1,many,TGTGCCAGCAGCGCCCAACTAGCGGGAGCCGGCAATGAGCAGTTCTTC,CASSAQLAGAGNEQFF
NA,TRBV20-1,12,TRBJ1-4,many,TGCAGCCCCTACCCCCGTGGTGAAAAACTGTTTTTT,CSPYPRGEKLFF
NA,TRBV7-2,12,TRBJ2-7,many,TGTGCCAGCAGCCACAACTCCTACGAGCAGTACTTC,CASSHNSYEQYF
NA,TRBV7-9,14,TRBJ1-4,few,TGTGCCAGCAGCTTACTGGGACCCCGAGAAAAACTGTTTTTT,CASSLLGPREKLFF
NA,TRBV20-1,14,TRBJ1-4,many,TGCAGTGCTACCCGGGACCACTCGAGGGGAAAACTGTTTTTT,CSATRDHSRGKLFF
NA,TRBV12-3/TRBV12-4,12,TRBJ1-6,few,TGTGCCAGCAGCCGGGACCTCCAACCCCTCCACTTT,CASSRDLQPLHF
NA,TRBV14,17,TRBJ2-1,NA,TGTGCCAGCAGCCCTCCGGGGACGCTTGACTCTGGCAATAAGCAGTTCTTC,CASSPPGTLDSGNKQFF
TRBD1,TRBV12-3/TRBV12-4,16,TRBJ1-5,many,TGTGCCAGCAGCACCAAGACAGGGGCCGTTGGTCAGCCCCAGCATTTT,CASSTKTGAVGQPQHF
NA,TRBV6-1,14,TRBJ1-4,NA,TGTGCCAGCAGACAGGACAGTGGGAGTGAAAAACTGTTTTTT,CASRQDSGSEKLFF
NA,TRBV20-1,15,TRBJ1-1,few,TGCAGTGCTAGAGTCTCGGGAGCCAGGGACACTGAAGCTTTCTTT,CSARVSGARDTEAFF
NA,TRBV12-3/TRBV12-4,14,TRBJ1-1,NA,TGTGCCAGCACCAAGACAGGACCTAACACTGAAGCTTTCTTT,CASTKTGPNTEAFF
TRBD2,TRBV5-1,15,TRBJ2-1,NA,TGCGCCAGCAGTCCCGATGTAGCGGGAGGGAATGAGCAGTTCTTC,CASSPDVAGGNEQFF
NA,TRBV9,15,TRBJ2-7,few,TGTGCCAGCAGCGTAGGTGTAGGGGGACCCTACGAGCAGTACTTC,CASSVGVGGPYEQYF
TRBD1,TRBV6-1,15,TRBJ1-1,many,TGTGCCAGCAGGCCCCGGGACAGGGGGAACACTGAAGCTTTCTTT,CASRPRDRGNTEAFF
NA,TRBV5-1,14,TRBJ1-2,NA,TGCGCCAGCAGTGATGCAGGAATGATCTATGGCTACACCTTC,CASSDAGMIYGYTF
NA,TRBV6-2/TRBV6-3,14,TRBJ1-1,few,TGTGCCAGCAGTTACAACGCTCTTGGGACTGAAGCTTTCTTT,CASSYNALGTEAFF
NA,TRBV20-1,17,TRBJ1-5,NA,TGCTGCGTTCGGGGCAGGGCCCGGGGACGAGGCAATCAGCCCCAGCATTTT,CCVRGRARGRGNQPQHF
TRBD2,TRBV7-2,16,TRBJ2-1,many,TGTGCCAGCAGCTTCGCTAGCGGGAGGGCCTACAATGAGCAGTTCTTC,CASSFASGRAYNEQFF
NA,TRBV20-1,15,TRBJ2-1,few,TGCAGTGCTAGAGAAGATGCTAGCGCGGGCAATGAGCAGTTCTTC,CSAREDASAGNEQFF
TRBD2,TRBV12-3/TRBV12-4,16,TRBJ2-5,many,TGTGCCAGCAGTTTAGGACTAGCGGGACTACAAGAGACCCAGTACTTC,CASSLGLAGLQETQYF
TRBD2,TRBV20-1,13,TRBJ2-7,few,TGCAGTGTTACGGGACTAGCAGGCTCCGAGCAGTACTTC,CSVTGLAGSEQYF
NA,TRBV5-1,13,TRBJ2-7,few,TGCGCCAGCAGCTTGGAGGGGACGGTCGAGCAGTACTTC,CASSLEGTVEQYF